These T cell receptor beta chains were read from a single sample in a study of T cell repertoires in cytomegalovirus infection. From the reads, TCRdb called clonotypes with MiXCR, one entry per CDR3 protein. The table records approximately 470,000 distinct CDR3 sequences, about 39% of them present only once. No antigen has been identified for these receptors. This specimen was cultured PBMCs, taken from culture after CMV antigen stimulation. The source is a human donor in good health (CMV status not recorded). Some clones in this sample may be carry-over from other donors' samples. Both conserved end residues are part of each CDR3. Fields, in order: J gene, D gene, V gene, CDR3 length, clone size, CDR3 DNA, CDR3 protein. A D gene is named only where the DNA matches it firmly. Clone size, where shown, is once, few, many, or a class for clones that have expanded.

J: TRBJ2-5; D: .; V: TRBV7-2; length: 14; size: .; DNA: TGTGCCAGCAGCCCCCCCCCCACCCAAGAGACCCAGTACTTC; CDR3: CASSPPPTQETQYF
J: TRBJ1-3; D: .; V: TRBV7-8; length: 14; size: few; DNA: TGTGCCAGCAGCGAGTACGACGGTGGAAACACCATATATTTT; CDR3: CASSEYDGGNTIYF
J: TRBJ2-3; D: .; V: TRBV7-2; length: 14; size: many; DNA: TGTGCCAGCAGCTTAATTTGGGCGGGTGATACGCAGTATTTT; CDR3: CASSLIWAGDTQYF
J: TRBJ2-3; D: TRBD2; V: TRBV12-3/TRBV12-4; length: 14; size: .; DNA: TGTGCCAGCAGTTCCGGGGGGATGGTAGATACGCAGTATTTT; CDR3: CASSSGGMVDTQYF
J: TRBJ1-2; D: .; V: TRBV28; length: 12; size: .; DNA: TGTGCCAGCGCACGGTCCCGCTATGGCTACACCTTC; CDR3: CASARSRYGYTF
J: TRBJ2-1; D: TRBD2; V: TRBV20-1; length: 14; size: .; DNA: TGCAGTGCGAGTAGCGGGCCGTCCTACAATGAGCAGTTCTTC; CDR3: CSASSGPSYNEQFF
J: TRBJ1-6; D: .; V: TRBV7-2; length: 13; size: few; DNA: TGTGCCAGCACCCGGCCTTTTGGTTCACCCCTCCACTTT; CDR3: CASTRPFGSPLHF
J: TRBJ1-1; D: .; V: TRBV28; length: 13; size: .; DNA: TGTGCCAGCAGGAAACCACAGTTAGGGAAAGCTTTCTTT; CDR3: CASRKPQLGKAFF
J: TRBJ2-2; D: .; V: TRBV7-2; length: 17; size: many; DNA: TGTGCCAGCAGCCCCGCTCTAGGGGGGGGGTACACCGGGGAGCTGTTTTTT; CDR3: CASSPALGGGYTGELFF
J: TRBJ2-2; D: .; V: TRBV18; length: 12; size: few; DNA: TGTGCCAGCTCACCCACAGCCCGGGAGCTGTTTTTT; CDR3: CASSPTARELFF
J: TRBJ2-2; D: .; V: TRBV29-1; length: 13; size: .; DNA: TGCAGCGTTGTAATACAGGGTGACGGGGAGCTGTTTTTT; CDR3: CSVVIQGDGELFF
J: TRBJ2-2; D: .; V: TRBV12-3/TRBV12-4; length: 12; size: few; DNA: TGTGCCTCACGCAGGGACACCGGGGAGCTGTTTTTT; CDR3: CASRRDTGELFF
J: TRBJ2-5; D: .; V: TRBV28; length: 14; size: .; DNA: TGTGCCAGCAGTCTCCTGCCTGGCCAAGAGACCCAGTACTTC; CDR3: CASSLLPGQETQYF
J: TRBJ2-1; D: TRBD1; V: TRBV12-5; length: 17; size: many; DNA: TGTGCTAGTGGTTTGGACGGCAGGGGGCTAACCTACAATGAGCAGTTCTTC; CDR3: CASGLDGRGLTYNEQFF
J: TRBJ1-1; D: .; V: TRBV7-8; length: 15; size: .; DNA: TGTGCCAGCAGCTTAGCGGGGATTGCGCCGCGCGAGGCTTTCTTT; CDR3: CASSLAGIAPREAFF
J: TRBJ2-7; D: TRBD2; V: TRBV11-2; length: 15; size: few; DNA: TGTGCCAGCAGCTACAGCGGGAGGGCGAACGGCGAGCAGTACTTC; CDR3: CASSYSGRANGEQYF
J: TRBJ2-7; D: .; V: TRBV7-2; length: 13; size: few; DNA: TGTGCCAGCAGCTCCCCCCTTGTCCACGAGCAGTACTTC; CDR3: CASSSPLVHEQYF
J: TRBJ2-7; D: .; V: TRBV7-8; length: 13; size: .; DNA: TGTGCCAGCAGGGCAGGGTCTCGGGACGAGCAGTACTTC; CDR3: CASRAGSRDEQYF
J: TRBJ2-1; D: .; V: TRBV6-8; length: 15; size: .; DNA: TGTGCCAGCACTCCCTCCTCCGGGGGGCTGAATGAGCAGTTCTTC; CDR3: CASTPSSGGLNEQFF
J: TRBJ2-1; D: TRBD2; V: TRBV12-3/TRBV12-4; length: 18; size: once; DNA: TGTGCCAGCAGTCGAGACCATCGGACTAGCGCTGCGAACAATGAGCAGTTCTTC; CDR3: CASSRDHRTSAANNEQFF
J: TRBJ1-5; D: .; V: TRBV7-4; length: 17; size: .; DNA: TGTGCCAGCAGCTTAGTCGGGGGGCCATACGACAATCAGCCCCAGCATTTT; CDR3: CASSLVGGPYDNQPQHF
J: TRBJ1-6; D: .; V: TRBV9; length: 19; size: .; DNA: TGTGCCAGCAGCGCCCGACCGACAGGACTCGGCTCCTATAATTCACCCCTCCACTTT; CDR3: CASSARPTGLGSYNSPLHF
J: TRBJ2-3; D: .; V: TRBV18; length: 13; size: .; DNA: TGTGCCAGCTCACCACGAGCGGTAGATACGCAGTATTTT; CDR3: CASSPRAVDTQYF
J: TRBJ2-2; D: .; V: TRBV29-1; length: 11; size: .; DNA: TGCAGCGTTTTTGACACCGGGGAGCTGTTTTTT; CDR3: CSVFDTGELFF
J: TRBJ1-6; D: .; V: TRBV28; length: 13; size: .; DNA: TGTGCCAGCAGGGAGCCGAACAATTCACCCCTCCACTTT; CDR3: CASREPNNSPLHF
J: TRBJ1-5; D: .; V: TRBV7-6; length: 14; size: .; DNA: TGTGCCAGCACCTCTGTCGGGGAGGATCAGCCCCAGCATTTT; CDR3: CASTSVGEDQPQHF
J: TRBJ1-6; D: .; V: TRBV6-6; length: 15; size: .; DNA: TGTGCCAGCAGTTACCTGGCCAGCCGAAAGACACCCCTCCACTTT; CDR3: CASSYLASRKTPLHF
J: TRBJ1-1; D: .; V: TRBV5-1; length: 16; size: .; DNA: TGCGCCAGCAGTCCTGGGGCGGGGATGTTGGCCACTGAAGCTTTCTTT; CDR3: CASSPGAGMLATEAFF
J: TRBJ2-3; D: TRBD2; V: TRBV7-2; length: 15; size: few; DNA: TGTGCCAGCAGCCGAACTAGCGGGGGAGCAGATACGCAGTATTTT; CDR3: CASSRTSGGADTQYF
J: TRBJ2-7; D: .; V: TRBV6-1; length: 14; size: .; DNA: TGTGCCAGCAGTGAAGCATGGGGGGACCACGAGCAGTACTTC; CDR3: CASSEAWGDHEQYF
J: TRBJ1-1; D: .; V: TRBV5-1; length: 15; size: .; DNA: TGCGCCAGCCGATTCGAAACGGCCGACGCGACTGAAGCTTTCTTT; CDR3: CASRFETADATEAFF
J: TRBJ2-7; D: TRBD2; V: TRBV7-2; length: 16; size: .; DNA: TGTGCCAGCAGCTTAGTGGGGACTAGCGCGGCCTACGAGCAGTACTTC; CDR3: CASSLVGTSAAYEQYF
J: TRBJ1-6; D: .; V: TRBV6-5; length: 15; size: .; DNA: TGTGCCAGCAGTTACAGTTCCCCCTATAATTCACCCCTCCACTTT; CDR3: CASSYSSPYNSPLHF
J: TRBJ1-5; D: .; V: TRBV4-1; length: 13; size: .; DNA: TGCGCCAGCAGCCAATTCGTAGGTCAGCCCCAGCATTTT; CDR3: CASSQFVGQPQHF
J: TRBJ1-5; D: .; V: TRBV12-3/TRBV12-4; length: 12; size: few; DNA: TGTGCCAGCAGTTTTTCGTATCAGCCCCAGCATTTT; CDR3: CASSFSYQPQHF
J: TRBJ2-3; D: TRBD2; V: TRBV10-3; length: 13; size: .; DNA: TGTGCCATTAGCGGGTCGGTCACAGATACGCAGTATTTT; CDR3: CAISGSVTDTQYF
J: TRBJ2-1; D: .; V: TRBV12-3/TRBV12-4; length: 14; size: .; DNA: TGTGCCAGCCGGTCCGGTCCTCGGGTGAATGAGCAGTTCTTC; CDR3: CASRSGPRVNEQFF
J: TRBJ2-5; D: .; V: TRBV12-3/TRBV12-4; length: 14; size: few; DNA: TGTGCCAGCAGTTTAAATGGCAGACAAGAGACCCAGTACTTC; CDR3: CASSLNGRQETQYF
J: TRBJ1-4; D: .; V: TRBV7-9; length: 15; size: .; DNA: TGTGCCAGCAGCGCCCTCGGGTCTTGGGATGAAAAACTGTTTTTT; CDR3: CASSALGSWDEKLFF
J: TRBJ1-2; D: .; V: TRBV6-5; length: 13; size: .; DNA: TGTGCCAGCAGTTACGGGCAGCCCTATGGCTACACCTTC; CDR3: CASSYGQPYGYTF
J: TRBJ2-5; D: .; V: TRBV7-2; length: 16; size: few; DNA: TGTGCCAGCAGCTTTGGGGGTCGATGGGCAGAAGAGACCCAGTACTTC; CDR3: CASSFGGRWAEETQYF
J: TRBJ1-1; D: TRBD1; V: TRBV30; length: 15; size: once; DNA: TGTGCCTGGACCCGAGACAGGGCTCAGAACACTGAAGCTTTCTTT; CDR3: CAWTRDRAQNTEAFF
J: TRBJ1-6; D: TRBD1; V: TRBV27; length: 17; size: .; DNA: TGTGCCAGCAGTTTATGGGGACAGGGCTCCTATAATTCACCCCTCCACTTT; CDR3: CASSLWGQGSYNSPLHF
J: TRBJ2-5; D: .; V: TRBV7-6; length: 14; size: .; DNA: TGTGCCGGGGGAGGCGGGCCGTACCAAGAGACCCAGTACTTC; CDR3: CAGGGGPYQETQYF
J: TRBJ2-7; D: .; V: TRBV7-6; length: 14; size: .; DNA: TGTGCCAGCAGCTTAGGGCAGCTCAGCTACGAGCAGTACTTC; CDR3: CASSLGQLSYEQYF
J: TRBJ2-5; D: .; V: TRBV7-2; length: 10; size: many; DNA: TGTGCCAGCAGCCAAGAGACCCAGTACTTC; CDR3: CASSQETQYF
J: TRBJ2-2; D: .; V: TRBV2; length: 15; size: .; DNA: TGTGCCAGCAGTGGGCGGGACCGGAACACCGGGGAGCTGTTTTTT; CDR3: CASSGRDRNTGELFF
J: TRBJ2-7; D: TRBD2; V: TRBV7-2; length: 16; size: many; DNA: TGTGCCAGCAGCTTAGTCCTAGCGGGAGGCGCTTACGTGCAGTACTTC; CDR3: CASSLVLAGGAYVQYF
J: TRBJ2-3; D: TRBD2; V: TRBV20-1; length: 16; size: .; DNA: TGCAGTGCTTCCGGACTAGCGGGGACAAGCACAGATACGCAGTATTTT; CDR3: CSASGLAGTSTDTQYF
J: TRBJ2-3; D: TRBD1; V: TRBV6-1; length: 15; size: many; DNA: TGTGCCAGCAGTACACCGGGACAGGGACGGGATACGCAGTATTTT; CDR3: CASSTPGQGRDTQYF
J: TRBJ2-1; D: TRBD2; V: TRBV29-1; length: 19; size: .; DNA: TGCAGCGCTGAAAAAAGACCGGGACTAGCGGGATTAACCTACAATGAGCAGTTCTTC; CDR3: CSAEKRPGLAGLTYNEQFF